This T cell receptor beta chain is from a study of spatial heterogeneity in lung cancer. Study-level information: The study consistently detected more beta-chain than alpha-chain sequences. In raw reads, more than 8.5 appearances on average were recorded for each unique TCR and UMI combination.

Each CDR3 protein gets one entry after TCRdb re-called the 5' RACE reads with MiXCR. The sample lists around 24,000 distinct CDR3 sequences, 6.9% seen once, with around 15% in the top ten. This clonotype was counted at least ten times. The sample's time point: sample taken at primary tumor resection. Sequencing was performed on whole RNA extracted from tumor and nontumor lung tissue, or from frozen PBMC, and the material was left unsorted. Untreated early-stage non-small cell lung cancer patients, fewer than 85 in total, were the donors. V was pared by 2 bases and J by 3 bases, with 16 bases between. The V gene's germline CDR1 is SNHLY and CDR2 FYNNEI. The CDR3 totals 17 residues.

This TCR came from a male donor with early-stage non-small cell lung cancer. The starting material was PBMCs, obtained at surgery. The chain combines TRBV2 with TRBJ2-2, with D maybe TRBD1 (5 bases). The chain's CDR3 is CASSENPPGWDTGELFF. CDR3 DNA: TGTGCCAGCAGTGAAAACCCGCCAGGGTGGGACACCGGGGAGCTGTTTTTT. Looking up the rest from reference TRBV2 and TRBJ2-2 gives the full variable domain: EPEVTQTPSHQVTQMGQEVILRCVPISNHLYFYWYRQILGQKVEFLVSFYNNEISEKSEIFDDQFSVERPDGSNFTLKIRSTKLEDSAMYFCASSENPPGWDTGELFFGEGSRLTVL.